This T cell receptor (beta chain) was sequenced in a study of blood T cell repertoires in COVID-19. How the authors handled the data: It was from reference gene primer amplification that nucleated cell counts were estimated. The method was immunoSEQ multiplex PCR; TCRdb's version includes in-frame clones alone and lacks a portion of them. V and J calls and clone size come straight from that table; D and trimming were deduced from the DNA. The sample lists some 140,000 clones, roughly 83% occurring once. Trimming cost V 5 bases and J 0 bases, with 21 bases left between them. The CDR3 covers 19 residues. CDR1 is SGHDT, CDR2 YYEEEE, per germline.

Sequenced sample: peripheral blood. This receptor was taken from a woman of 80 years or more with acute or convalescent COVID-19. The chain links TRBV5-6 to TRBJ2-6; a weak D match, TRBD2 (6 bases). CDR3 sequence: CASSSRGTQTFSGANVLTF. In DNA, the CDR3 is TGTGCCAGCAGTTCCCGGGGGACGCAAACCTTCTCTGGGGCCAACGTCCTGACTTTC.